This T cell receptor beta chain was captured by sequencing in a study of response to subunit inactivated influenza vaccine. General study findings and limits: That few new T cells are recruited by each seasonal influenza vaccination was the authors' suggestion.

This clonotype was counted between two and nine times. Its antigen is still unknown. The germline V gene encodes CDR1 LNHDA and CDR2 SQIVND (reference sequence). CDR3 length: 14 residues. The V gene lost 1 base and the J gene lost 2 bases, with 8 bases spanning the gap. One entry per CDR3 protein, called by TCRdb with MiXCR from the RT-PCR reads. This table holds a few hundred thousand distinct CDR3 sequences, around 20% found once. This TCR came from a man aged 45 to 70 who received an inactivated influenza vaccine. The input for sequencing was PBMCs from blood, taken approximately 20 months after vaccination. J is TRBJ2-5 and V is TRBV19; the D gene could be TRBD1 or TRBD2 (5 bases each). In nucleotides, the CDR3 is TGTGCCAGTAGTATAGCGGGGCAACAAGAGACCCAGTACTTC. Protein: CASSIAGQQETQYF.